This T cell receptor beta chain was sequenced during a study of human T cells and chemical hapten exposure. About the study: Patients were mainly female, each with alopecia areata, totalis or universalis.

The CDR3 is 16 amino acids. Germline-derived CDR1 and CDR2 are MNHEY and SVGAGI. The V and J ends lost 3 bases and 9 bases, in that order; junction bases with no gene match: 8. TCRdb called the RACE reads again in MiXCR, with one record for every CDR3 protein. The sample gives some 88,000 distinct CDR3 sequences, approximately 11% of which show up once; over 2% is in the top ten. Time point given: patch test 2, 6 weeks after DPC sensitization. Described treatment: therapeutic diphenylcyclopropenone sensitization with weekly scalp DPC. The receptor comes from a man aged 40-50 years with alopecia areata. Some clones in this sample may be carry-over from other donors' samples. The sequencing used whole blood, collected in connection with sensitization to the hapten diphenylcyclopropenone (DPC). The chain recombines TRBV6-5 with TRBJ1-6, with 10 nucleotides matching TRBD1. CDR3 sequence: CASSYYLGQGTSPLHF. The CDR3 DNA is TGTGCCAGCAGTTATTACCTGGGACAGGGGACTTCACCCCTCCACTTT.